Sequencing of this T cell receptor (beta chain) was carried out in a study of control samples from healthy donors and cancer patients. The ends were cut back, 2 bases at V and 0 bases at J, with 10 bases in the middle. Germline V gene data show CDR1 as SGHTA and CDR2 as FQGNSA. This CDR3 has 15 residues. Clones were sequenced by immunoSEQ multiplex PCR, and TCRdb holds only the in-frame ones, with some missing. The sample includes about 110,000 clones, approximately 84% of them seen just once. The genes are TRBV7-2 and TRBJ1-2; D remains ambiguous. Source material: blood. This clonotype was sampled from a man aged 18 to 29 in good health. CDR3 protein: CASSLQPTTNYGYTF. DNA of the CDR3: TGTGCCAGCAGCTTACAACCGACAACTAACTATGGCTACACCTTC.